The clone carrying this T cell receptor (beta chain) was seen a few times. What it binds is unknown. Other nucleotide sequences from this sample produce the same CDR3. This sample was included in a study of beta chain features in type 1 diabetes. Notes on the study in general: cDNA sequencing could over-represent cells with high TCR expression.

The CDR3 consists of 12 residues. V lost 3 bases and J lost 0, with 6 bases in between. Germline CDR1 is GTSNPN and CDR2 is SVGIG (reference sequence). The whole isolated RNA underwent reverse transcription, so sequencing captured expressed TCRB transcripts. It was found that naive, central memory and regulatory T cell samples averaged about 3.57 million reads. Clones were sequenced by immunoSEQ multiplex PCR, and TCRdb holds only the in-frame ones, with some missing. The sample has roughly 500,000 clones, approximately 28% seen once. A single heparinised draw of about 100 mL on average was taken per donor. The authors sorted CD4+ naive, central memory, regulatory and stem cell-like memory cells via CD45RO/CCR7/CD25/CD127/CD95/CD27.

The specimen sequenced was naive CD4+ T cells from blood. This chain uses TRBV30 with TRBJ2-7; D remains ambiguous. This receptor was taken from a young man in good health. This CDR3 reads CAWSQSSYEQYF. For the CDR3, the DNA is TGTGCCTGGAGCCAGTCCTCCTACGAGCAGTACTTC.